The subject of this entry is one T cell receptor (beta chain). This beta chain is an unintended read in a library built for alpha chains; its size means little. Time point in this sample: sample taken at primary tumor resection. Extraction of whole RNA from tumor, nontumor lung or frozen PBMC preceded unsorted sequencing. The data originate from a study of spatial heterogeneity in lung cancer. Germline CDR1 GTSNPN, CDR2 SVGIG (reference sequence). The CDR3 length is 13 residues. V dropped 4 bases and J dropped 4 bases, with 14 bases sitting between them. One entry per CDR3 protein results from TCRdb running MiXCR on the 5' RACE reads. The sample lists roughly 4,100 distinct CDR3 sequences; approximately 24% were seen once.

The chain employs TRBV30 and TRBJ2-7; D is ambiguous. The clonotype was recovered from a female donor with early-stage non-small cell lung cancer. Sequencing was performed on PBMCs, taken at surgery. As DNA, the CDR3 is TGTGCCTGGAATCGGGCCCAAGGTTACGAGCAGTACTTC. Translation gives CAWNRAQGYEQYF.